The 8 T cell receptor beta chains below were found in one sample sequenced in a study of blood T cell repertoires in COVID-19. Some clones are missing from TCRdb's copy, which holds only in-frame ones; the method was immunoSEQ multiplex PCR. The table shows under 200,000 clones, with about 86% occurring only once. The sequencing input was peripheral blood. These receptors were collected from a man aged 55 to 70 with acute or convalescent COVID-19.

Only a few counts were recorded for this clone. The V gene is TRBV7-9, the J gene TRBJ2-7, with TRBD2 as a possible D gene (5 bases). This CDR3 has 16 residues. Germline V gene data show CDR1 as SEHNR and CDR2 as FQNEAQ (reference sequence). V was shortened by 0 bases and J by 1 base, with 13 bases between the two germline ends. The CDR3 nucleotides read TGTGCCAGCAGCTTAGCACGGGGTCCTGTTTCCTACGAGCAGTACTTC. Translating it yields CASSLARGPVSYEQYF.

The chain employs TRBV5-1 and TRBJ2-7, with 7 nucleotides matching TRBD1. The CDR3 is 14 residues long. Germline trimming cut 3 bases from V and 2 bases from J; bases unmatched to any gene: 5. Germline V gene lookup returns CDR1 SGHRS and CDR2 YFSETQ. The CDR3, as DNA: TGCGCCAGCAGCTACACAGGGGTAACCTACGAGCAGTACTTC. Translated, it gives CASSYTGVTYEQYF.

The chain employs TRBV28 and TRBJ1-2; tentatively, D is TRBD1 (5 bases). V was shortened by 11 bases and J by 4 bases, with 14 bases between the two germline ends. CDR1 MDHEN and CDR2 SYDVKM come from the germline V gene. The CDR3 covers 12 residues. CDR3: CAGGGVIYGYTF. The CDR3 nucleotides are TGTGCCGGCGGGGGAGTGATCTATGGCTACACCTTC.

The chain has TRBV2 and TRBJ2-2; the D gene is possibly TRBD1 (5 bases). The germline V gene encodes CDR1 SNHLY and CDR2 FYNNEI. This CDR3 spans 12 amino acids. Trimming left V 11 bases short and J 6 bases short, with 13 bases between. Here the CDR3 DNA reads TGTGCCGGACATCCGGGCGCCGGGGAGCTGTTTTTT. Amino acids: CAGHPGAGELFF.

V gene TRBV24-1 combines with J gene TRBJ2-5; D might be TRBD2 (5 bases). The CDR3 is 15 residues long. Trimming removed 3 bases from V and 4 bases from J, with 14 bases in between. Germline V CDR1 and CDR2: KGHDR, SFDVKD. CDR3 sequence reads: CATSDTTSWIETQYF. DNA for the CDR3: TGTGCCACCAGTGATACTACTAGTTGGATAGAGACCCAGTACTTC.

The rearrangement joins TRBV7-9 to TRBJ2-5; the D gene is possibly TRBD2 (5 bases). Trimming removed 5 bases from V and 4 bases from J, with 14 bases in between. CDR1 is SEHNR and CDR2 is FQNEAQ in the germline V gene (reference sequence). The CDR3 runs to 14 residues. The CDR3 DNA reads as TGTGCCAGCAGCCTCGGTCCGGGGTCAGAGACCCAGTACTTC. Translated, it gives CASSLGPGSETQYF. The variable domain in full, completed from reference TRBV7-9 and TRBJ2-5, reads DTGVSQNPRHKITKRGQNVTFRCDPISEHNRLYWYRQTLGQGPEFLTYFQNEAQLEKSRLLSDRFSAERPKGSFSTLEIQRTEQGDSAMYLCASSLGPGSETQYFGPGTRLLVL.

This chain links TRBV24-1 with TRBJ1-2, with D perhaps matching TRBD1 (5 bases). Trimming shortened V by 5 bases and J by 8 bases, and 17 bases separated the two germline ends. Germline assignment: CDR1 KGHDR and CDR2 SFDVKD. This CDR3 is 14 amino acids long. The CDR3 is CATSAPGEGHGYTF. As DNA, the CDR3 is TGTGCCACCAGTGCCCCGGGGGAGGGGCACGGCTACACCTTC.

The gene calls are TRBV5-1 and TRBJ2-7; 9 bases align to TRBD1. This CDR3 spans 14 amino acids. Germline loops: CDR1 SGHRS, CDR2 YFSETQ. V shed 5 bases, J shed 2 bases, and the junction held 5 bases outside the gene matches. The CDR3 bases are TGCGCCAGCAGTACCGGGACAGGGCCCTACGAGCAGTACTTC. Protein: CASSTGTGPYEQYF.